This T cell receptor (beta chain) was sequenced during a study of T cell responses to AZD1222 COVID-19 vaccine. General observations from the study: Donors were chiefly white British, with a greater number of females, and clonal diversity was perhaps underestimated.

Of note for this clone: What it binds is not known.

The data were produced by immunoSEQ multiplex PCR, yet TCRdb's version contains in-frame clones alone and is incomplete. This sample has about 270,000 clones; roughly 93% occur once, and the top ten carry 0.55%. CDR1 is MNHEY and CDR2 is SVGAGI in the germline V gene. The CDR3 contains 13 residues. Between the trimmed V and J ends, which lost 0 bases and 6 bases, there was a span of 9 bases. This sequence joins TRBV6-5 and TRBJ2-7; no firm D call. The clonotype originates from an adult who received the AZD1222 COVID-19 vaccine. This specimen consisted of peripheral blood, obtained 28 days after the second AZD1222 dose. CDR3 sequence: CASSYSRASEQYF. As DNA, the CDR3 is TGTGCCAGCAGTTACTCCCGGGCCAGCGAGCAGTACTTC.